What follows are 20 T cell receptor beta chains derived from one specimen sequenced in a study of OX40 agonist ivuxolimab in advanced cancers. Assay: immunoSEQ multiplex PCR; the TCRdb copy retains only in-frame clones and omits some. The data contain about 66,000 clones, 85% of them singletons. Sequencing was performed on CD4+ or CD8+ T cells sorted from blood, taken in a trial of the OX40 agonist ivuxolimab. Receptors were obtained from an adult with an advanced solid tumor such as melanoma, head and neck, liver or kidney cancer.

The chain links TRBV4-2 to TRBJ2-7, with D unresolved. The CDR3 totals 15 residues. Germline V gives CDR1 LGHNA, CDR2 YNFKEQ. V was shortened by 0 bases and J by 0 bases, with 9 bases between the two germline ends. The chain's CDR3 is CASSQDLQASYEQYF. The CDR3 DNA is TGTGCCAGCAGCCAAGATCTCCAGGCCTCCTACGAGCAGTACTTC.

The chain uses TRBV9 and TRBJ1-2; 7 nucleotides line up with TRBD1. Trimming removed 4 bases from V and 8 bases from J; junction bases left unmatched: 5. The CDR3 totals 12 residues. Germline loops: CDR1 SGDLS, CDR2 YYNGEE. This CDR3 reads CASSPRGGGYTF. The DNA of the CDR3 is TGTGCCAGCAGCCCCAGAGGGGGCGGCTACACCTTC.

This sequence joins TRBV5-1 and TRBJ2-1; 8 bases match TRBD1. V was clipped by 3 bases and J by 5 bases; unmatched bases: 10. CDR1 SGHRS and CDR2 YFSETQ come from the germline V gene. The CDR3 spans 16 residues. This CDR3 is CASSSARQGKHNEQFF. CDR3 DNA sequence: TGCGCCAGCAGCTCCGCCCGACAGGGGAAACACAATGAGCAGTTCTTC. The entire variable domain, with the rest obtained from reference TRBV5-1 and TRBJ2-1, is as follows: KAGVTQTPRYLIKTRGQQVTLSCSPISGHRSVSWYQQTPGQGLQFLFEYFSETQRNKGNFPGRFSGRQFSNSRSEMNVSTLELGDSALYLCASSSARQGKHNEQFFGPGTRLTVL.

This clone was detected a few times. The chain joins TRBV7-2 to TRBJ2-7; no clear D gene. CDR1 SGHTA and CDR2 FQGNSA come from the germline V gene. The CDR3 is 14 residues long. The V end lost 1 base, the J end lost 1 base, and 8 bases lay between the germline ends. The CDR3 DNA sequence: TGTGCCAGCAGCTTAGTTGTCTCATCCTACGAGCAGTACTTC. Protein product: CASSLVVSSYEQYF.

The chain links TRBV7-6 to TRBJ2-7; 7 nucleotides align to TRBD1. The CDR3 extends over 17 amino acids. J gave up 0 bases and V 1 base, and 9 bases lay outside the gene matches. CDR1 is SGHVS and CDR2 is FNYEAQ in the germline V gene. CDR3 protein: CASSLETGQKTSYEQYF. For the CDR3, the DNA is TGTGCCAGCAGCTTAGAGACGGGACAGAAAACCTCCTACGAGCAGTACTTC.

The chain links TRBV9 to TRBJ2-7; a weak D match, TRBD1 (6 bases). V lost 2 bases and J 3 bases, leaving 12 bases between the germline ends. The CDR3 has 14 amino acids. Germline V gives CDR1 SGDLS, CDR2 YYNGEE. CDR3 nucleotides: TGTGCCAGCAGCGTCGAAGACAGGCTCTACGAGCAGTACTTC. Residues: CASSVEDRLYEQYF.

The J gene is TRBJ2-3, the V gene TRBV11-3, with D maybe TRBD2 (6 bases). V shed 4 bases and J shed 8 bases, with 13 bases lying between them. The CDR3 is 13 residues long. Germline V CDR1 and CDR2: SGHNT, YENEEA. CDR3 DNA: TGTGCCAGCAGCTCAAACCTGGGGGGTACGCAGTATTTT. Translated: CASSSNLGGTQYF.

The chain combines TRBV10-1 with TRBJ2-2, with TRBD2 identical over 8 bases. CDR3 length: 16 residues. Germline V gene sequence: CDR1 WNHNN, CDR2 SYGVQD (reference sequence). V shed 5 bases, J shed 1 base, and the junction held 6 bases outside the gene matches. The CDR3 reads CASSHSSGLNTGELFF. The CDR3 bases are TGCGCCAGCAGTCATTCTAGCGGGCTGAACACCGGGGAGCTGTTTTTT.

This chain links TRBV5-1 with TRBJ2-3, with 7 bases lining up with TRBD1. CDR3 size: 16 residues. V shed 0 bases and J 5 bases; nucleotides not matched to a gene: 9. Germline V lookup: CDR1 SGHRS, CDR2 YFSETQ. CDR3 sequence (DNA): TGCGCCAGCAGCTTGGAAGGTAGGGGGCCCAAAGATACGCAGTATTTT. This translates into CASSLEGRGPKDTQYF. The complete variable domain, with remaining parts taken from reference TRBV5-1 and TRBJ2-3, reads KAGVTQTPRYLIKTRGQQVTLSCSPISGHRSVSWYQQTPGQGLQFLFEYFSETQRNKGNFPGRFSGRQFSNSRSEMNVSTLELGDSALYLCASSLEGRGPKDTQYFGPGTRLTVL.

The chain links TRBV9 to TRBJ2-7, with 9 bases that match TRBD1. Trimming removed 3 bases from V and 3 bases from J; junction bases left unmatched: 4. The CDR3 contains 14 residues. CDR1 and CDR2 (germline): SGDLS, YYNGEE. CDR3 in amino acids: CASSGGQGLYEQYF. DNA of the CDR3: TGTGCCAGCAGCGGAGGACAGGGGCTCTACGAGCAGTACTTC.

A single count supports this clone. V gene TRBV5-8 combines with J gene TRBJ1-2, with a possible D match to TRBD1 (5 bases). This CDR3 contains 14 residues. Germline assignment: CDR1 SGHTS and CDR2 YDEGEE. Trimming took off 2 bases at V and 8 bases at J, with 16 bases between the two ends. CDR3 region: CASSFVGREKGYTF. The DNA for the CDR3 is TGTGCCAGCAGCTTCGTGGGCAGGGAAAAAGGCTACACCTTC.

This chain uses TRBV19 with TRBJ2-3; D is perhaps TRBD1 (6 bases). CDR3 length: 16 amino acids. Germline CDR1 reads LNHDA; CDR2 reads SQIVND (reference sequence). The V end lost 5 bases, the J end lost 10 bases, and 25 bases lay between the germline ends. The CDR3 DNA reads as TGTGCCAGTAGTTCGTATGGACAGAGGACATCGTCGGCGCAGTATTTT. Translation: CASSSYGQRTSSAQYF.

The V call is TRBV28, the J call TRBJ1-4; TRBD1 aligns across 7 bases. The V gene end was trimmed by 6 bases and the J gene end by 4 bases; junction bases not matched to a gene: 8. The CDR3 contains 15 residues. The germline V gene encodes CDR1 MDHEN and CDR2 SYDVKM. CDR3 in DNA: TGTGCCAGCAGGGGCACGGACAGGATTAATGAAAAACTGTTTTTT. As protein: CASRGTDRINEKLFF.

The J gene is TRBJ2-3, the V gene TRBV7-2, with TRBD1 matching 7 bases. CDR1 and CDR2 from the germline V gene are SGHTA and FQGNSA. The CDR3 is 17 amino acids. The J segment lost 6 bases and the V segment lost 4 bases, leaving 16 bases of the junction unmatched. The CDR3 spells CASSSTRRTGVADTQYF. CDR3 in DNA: TGTGCCAGCAGCTCCACCAGGCGAACAGGGGTTGCGGATACGCAGTATTTT.

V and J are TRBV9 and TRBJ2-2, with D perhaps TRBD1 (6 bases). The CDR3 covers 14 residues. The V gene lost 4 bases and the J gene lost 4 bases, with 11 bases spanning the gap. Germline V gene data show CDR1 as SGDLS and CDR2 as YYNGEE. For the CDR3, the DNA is TGTGCCAGCAGCCTGGGACAAACCACCGGGGAGCTGTTTTTT. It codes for CASSLGQTTGELFF.

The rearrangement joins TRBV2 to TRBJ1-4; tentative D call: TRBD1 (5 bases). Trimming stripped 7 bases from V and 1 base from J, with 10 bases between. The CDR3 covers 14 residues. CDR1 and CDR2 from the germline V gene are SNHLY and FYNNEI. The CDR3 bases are TGTGCCAGCATTAGACAGAGAACTAATGAAAAACTGTTTTTT. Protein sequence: CASIRQRTNEKLFF.

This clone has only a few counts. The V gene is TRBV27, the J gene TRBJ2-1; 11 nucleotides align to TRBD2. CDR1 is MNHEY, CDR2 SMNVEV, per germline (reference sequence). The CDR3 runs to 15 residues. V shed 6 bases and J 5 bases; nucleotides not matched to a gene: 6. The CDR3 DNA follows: TGTGCCAGCAGCCGGACTAGCGGGTCCCACAATGAGCAGTTCTTC. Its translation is CASSRTSGSHNEQFF.

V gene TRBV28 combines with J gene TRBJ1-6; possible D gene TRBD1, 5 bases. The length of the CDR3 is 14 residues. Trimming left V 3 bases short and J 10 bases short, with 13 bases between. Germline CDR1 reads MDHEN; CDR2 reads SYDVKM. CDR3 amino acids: CASSLVLRVSPLHF. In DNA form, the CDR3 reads TGTGCCAGCAGTTTGGTGCTCAGGGTCTCACCCCTCCACTTT.

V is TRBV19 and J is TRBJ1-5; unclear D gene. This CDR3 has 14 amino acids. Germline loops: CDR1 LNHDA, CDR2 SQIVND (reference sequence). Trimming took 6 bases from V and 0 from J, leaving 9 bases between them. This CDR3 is CASRDGNSNQPQHF. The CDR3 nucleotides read TGTGCCAGTAGGGACGGTAATAGCAATCAGCCCCAGCATTTT.

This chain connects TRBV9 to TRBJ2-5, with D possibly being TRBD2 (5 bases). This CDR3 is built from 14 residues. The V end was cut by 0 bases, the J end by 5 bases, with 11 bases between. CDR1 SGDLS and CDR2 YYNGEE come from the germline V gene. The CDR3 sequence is CASSVAGRMETQYF. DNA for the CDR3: TGTGCCAGCAGCGTAGCGGGAAGGATGGAGACCCAGTACTTC.